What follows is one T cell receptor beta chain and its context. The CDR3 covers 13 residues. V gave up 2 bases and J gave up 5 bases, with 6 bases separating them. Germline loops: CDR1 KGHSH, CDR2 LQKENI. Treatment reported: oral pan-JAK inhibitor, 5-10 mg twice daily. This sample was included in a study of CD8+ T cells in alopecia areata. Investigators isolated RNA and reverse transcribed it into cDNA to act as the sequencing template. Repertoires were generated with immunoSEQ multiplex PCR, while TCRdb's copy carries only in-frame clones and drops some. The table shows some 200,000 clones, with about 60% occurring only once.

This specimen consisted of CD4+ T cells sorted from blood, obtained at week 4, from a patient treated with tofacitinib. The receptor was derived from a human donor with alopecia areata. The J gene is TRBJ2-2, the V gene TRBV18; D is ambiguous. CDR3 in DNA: TGTGCCAGCTCACCAGACGGGACCGGGGAGCTGTTTTTT. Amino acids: CASSPDGTGELFF.